Below are 17 T cell receptor beta chains sequenced from a single sample in a study of cytomegalovirus exposure and HLA in healthy donors. The PCR contained 60 Vbeta and 13 Jbeta primers. The method was immunoSEQ multiplex PCR; TCRdb's version includes in-frame clones alone and lacks a portion of them. The sample includes about 120,000 clones, under 90% of them seen just once. Sequencing was performed on PBMCs. Every receptor here comes from a woman aged 25 to 39 in good health and CMV-seronegative.

The chain combines TRBV4-3 with TRBJ2-7; D possibly corresponds to TRBD2 (6 bases). Trimming removed 1 base from V and 2 bases from J, with 12 bases in between. The germline CDR1 and CDR2 sequences are LGHNA and YSLEER. This CDR3 is 15 amino acids long. Here the CDR3 reads CASSQARRGPYEQYF. The DNA of the CDR3 is TGCGCCAGCAGCCAAGCTCGGCGGGGCCCCTACGAGCAGTACTTC.

The chain links TRBV4-1 to TRBJ2-7; 11 nucleotides match TRBD2. The ends lost 2 bases at V and 6 bases at J; junction bases unmatched: 6. This CDR3 region has 15 residues. From germline, CDR1 is MGHRA and CDR2 YSYEKL. CDR3 region: CASSQTSGSRSEQYF. The CDR3 nucleotides are TGCGCCAGCAGCCAAACTAGCGGGAGTAGGAGCGAGCAGTACTTC.

The chain is built from TRBV5-1 and TRBJ2-7; 7 bases agree with TRBD2. The CDR3 is made up of 15 amino acids. Germline CDR1 reads SGHRS; CDR2 reads YFSETQ. The V gene end was trimmed by 2 bases and the J gene end by 2 bases; junction bases not matched to a gene: 7. CDR3 DNA: TGCGCCAGCAGCTTCCTCAGCGGGGACGCCTACGAGCAGTACTTC. Amino acid sequence: CASSFLSGDAYEQYF.

This sequence joins TRBV9 and TRBJ2-7; 11 nucleotides align to TRBD1. With V trimmed by 4 bases and J by 2 bases, 5 bases remained unmatched. This CDR3 is built from 15 residues. Per germline, CDR1 SGDLS and CDR2 YYNGEE. In DNA, the CDR3 is TGTGCCAGCAGCCCCCGGGACAGGGGGGCCTACGAGCAGTACTTC. It codes for CASSPRDRGAYEQYF.

The J gene is TRBJ2-1, the V gene TRBV5-4; D might be TRBD2 (5 bases). CDR1 SGHNT and CDR2 YYREEE come from the germline V gene (reference sequence). The germline V and J ends were trimmed by 3 bases and 5 bases, with 12 bases remaining between them. This CDR3 spans 14 amino acids. This CDR3 reads CASSSYGADNEQFF. The CDR3 DNA sequence: TGTGCCAGCAGCTCTTACGGAGCGGACAATGAGCAGTTCTTC.

Only a few counts were recorded for this clone. V usage is TRBV9 and J usage is TRBJ2-1; 14 positions agree with TRBD2. The CDR3 runs 19 residues. The V segment lost 0 bases and the J segment 6 bases; nucleotides outside the gene matches: 11. The V gene's germline CDR1 is SGDLS and CDR2 YYNGEE. The CDR3 DNA sequence: TGTGCCAGCAGCGTAGGGGGACTAGCGGGAGCGGGGATCTCCAATGAGCAGTTCTTC. Translation: CASSVGGLAGAGISNEQFF. The full variable domain, completed using reference TRBV9 and TRBJ2-1, is DSGVTQTPKHLITATGQRVTLRCSPRSGDLSVYWYQQSLDQGLQFLIQYYNGEERAKGNILERFSAQQFPDLHSELNLSSLELGDSALYFCASSVGGLAGAGISNEQFFGPGTRLTVL.

The CDR3 bases are TGTGCCAGCAGCTTCGTCTGGGGGAGGCGCGACACCGGGGAGCTGTTTTTT. It translates to CASSFVWGRRDTGELFF. The rearrangement uses TRBV7-8 and TRBJ2-2, with D possibly TRBD2 on 6 matching bases. The CDR3 runs to 17 residues. Trimming pared 3 bases from V and 3 bases from J, leaving 17 bases between. Germline CDR1 reads SGHVS; CDR2 reads FQNEAQ. Supplemented by reference TRBV7-8 and TRBJ2-2, the full variable domain reads GAGVSQSPRYKVAKRGQDVALRCDPISGHVSLFWYQQALGQGPEFLTYFQNEAQLDKSGLPSDRFFAERPEGSVSTLKIQRTQQEDSAVYLCASSFVWGRRDTGELFFGEGSRLTVL.

V usage is TRBV5-1 and J usage is TRBJ1-1, with D unresolved. V was clipped by 3 bases and J by 4 bases, with 16 bases between them. Germline lookup yields CDR1 SGHRS and CDR2 YFSETQ. There are 15 residues in the CDR3. The CDR3 region has the DNA TGCGCCAGCAGCTCCCGTACCGGCGGGAGCACTGAAGCTTTCTTT. Residues: CASSSRTGGSTEAFF.

The genes are TRBV28 and TRBJ1-2; 8 positions agree with TRBD1. The V segment lost 10 bases and the J segment 0 bases; nucleotides outside the gene matches: 13. Germline CDR1 is MDHEN and CDR2 is SYDVKM. There are 16 residues in the CDR3. The CDR3, as DNA: TGTGCCACCGGGCTCGAGACAGGGGCCACTAACTATGGCTACACCTTC. Its translation is CATGLETGATNYGYTF.

The chain is built from TRBV4-3 and TRBJ1-4; 9 positions match TRBD1. Unmatched junction bases numbered 5, after V lost 2 bases and J lost 4 bases. The CDR3 runs 16 residues. Germline CDR1 LGHNA, CDR2 YSLEER. The CDR3: CASSQRTGVGNEKLFF. DNA of the CDR3: TGCGCCAGCAGCCAAAGGACAGGGGTGGGTAATGAAAAACTGTTTTTT.

This rearrangement joins TRBV6-1 to TRBJ2-7; D is ambiguous. V lost 0 bases, J lost 3 bases, and 6 bases lay in between. The CDR3 has 13 amino acids. Germline V CDR1 and CDR2: MNHNS, SASEGT. The CDR3 protein is CASSEAQFYEQYF. The CDR3 DNA follows: TGTGCCAGCAGTGAAGCGCAGTTCTACGAGCAGTACTTC.

This clone has only a few counts. The V gene is TRBV7-9, the J gene TRBJ2-7; 7 bases agree with TRBD2. Germline trimming cut 1 base from V and 5 bases from J; bases unmatched to any gene: 14. The V gene's germline CDR1 is SEHNR and CDR2 FQNEAQ (reference sequence). The CDR3 contains 17 residues. The CDR3 loop reads CASSLGNVLGGTDEQYF. The CDR3 DNA reads TGTGCCAGCAGCTTAGGGAACGTGCTGGGGGGGACTGACGAGCAGTACTTC.

This sequence joins TRBV6-4 and TRBJ1-2; a weak D match, TRBD1 (6 bases). Germline V gene sequence: CDR1 MRHNA, CDR2 SNTAGT. The CDR3 loop spans 13 amino acids. Trimming pared 3 bases from V and 8 bases from J, leaving 13 bases between. The CDR3 protein is CASSESRGRGYTF. CDR3 coding DNA: TGTGCCAGCAGTGAATCCAGGGGAAGAGGCTACACCTTC.

The rearrangement links TRBV5-1 to TRBJ1-2; D may be TRBD1 (6 bases). The V end was cut by 0 bases, the J end by 6 bases, with 15 bases between. The length of the CDR3 is 15 residues. Looked up from germline, CDR1 is SGHRS and CDR2 is YFSETQ. The CDR3: CASSLEGEMLDGYTF. The CDR3 DNA is TGCGCCAGCAGCTTGGAGGGGGAGATGTTGGATGGCTACACCTTC.

A single count supports this clone. Other nucleotide sequences in the sample specify the same CDR3. The chain carries TRBV7-2 and TRBJ2-7; 8 bases agree with TRBD2. The CDR3 covers 15 residues. Germline V gives CDR1 SGHTA, CDR2 FQGNSA. The V gene end was trimmed by 1 base and the J gene end by 4 bases; junction bases not matched to a gene: 6. CDR3 sequence: CASSLDPGGPYEQYF. For the CDR3, the DNA is TGTGCCAGCAGCTTAGATCCGGGAGGGCCGTACGAGCAGTACTTC.

The chain couples TRBV6-1 to TRBJ1-3; D may be TRBD1 (5 bases). Trimming left V 2 bases short and J 0 bases short, with 11 bases between. The CDR3 extends over 16 amino acids. Per germline, CDR1 MNHNS and CDR2 SASEGT. CDR3 sequence (DNA): TGTGCCAGCAGTGAAAGTATGGGGGGCTCTGGAAACACCATATATTTT. Residues: CASSESMGGSGNTIYF.

The genes are TRBV18 and TRBJ2-6; D ambiguous. Germline values: CDR1 KGHSH, CDR2 LQKENI. V lost 3 bases and J lost 1, with 4 bases in between. The CDR3 extends over 14 amino acids. The CDR3 bases are TGTGCCAGCTCACCCCAATCTGGGGCCAACGTCCTGACTTTC. It yields the protein CASSPQSGANVLTF.